The 23 T cell receptor beta chains presented below share a single source sample, sequenced in a study of immune cell composition in non-small cell lung cancer. Generated by immunoSEQ multiplex PCR, the TCRdb table keeps only in-frame clones and is missing some. The sample yields under 20,000 clones, about 80% seen once. Normal lung sampling was at least 3 cm from the tumour, as distant as possible. The sample also formed part of further work on CD4 T cells in lung cancer.

The sample consisted of non-adjacent lung tissue. Receptors were obtained from a human donor with non-small cell lung cancer.

The V call is TRBV4-3, the J call TRBJ1-5; no firm D call. Looked up from germline, CDR1 is LGHNA and CDR2 is YSLEER. Trimming removed 0 bases at V and 5 bases at J, with 11 bases between. There are 15 residues in the CDR3. The CDR3 nucleotides are TGCGCCAGCAGCCAAGATGGTTCGGCGTATCAGCCCCAGCATTTT. It encodes CASSQDGSAYQPQHF.

CDR3 region: CASSLRGGAYNEQFF. In nucleotides, the CDR3 is TGTGCCAGCAGCTTAAGGGGGGGGGCGTACAATGAGCAGTTCTTC. V usage is TRBV11-3 and J usage is TRBJ2-1; TRBD2 is a possible D gene (7 bases). From germline, CDR1 is SGHNT and CDR2 YENEEA. This CDR3 region has 15 residues. V lost 2 bases and J 4 bases, leaving 12 bases between the germline ends.

The chain links TRBV7-2 to TRBJ1-1, with D unclear. The V gene lost 2 bases and the J gene lost 4 bases, with 11 bases spanning the gap. Germline V gene data show CDR1 as SGHTA and CDR2 as FQGNSA. There are 14 residues in the CDR3. The CDR3 nucleotides are TGTGCCAGCAGCTTACAGGAAGCGAGCACTGAAGCTTTCTTT. As protein: CASSLQEASTEAFF.

V and J are TRBV6-6 and TRBJ1-2; 7 nucleotides line up with TRBD1. Looked up from germline, CDR1 is MNHNY and CDR2 is SVGAGI (reference sequence). This CDR3 has 14 residues. With V trimmed by 1 base and J by 4 bases, 3 bases remained unmatched. CDR3 loop: CASSYLQGTYGYTF. DNA for the CDR3: TGTGCCAGCAGTTACTTACAGGGGACCTATGGCTACACCTTC.

This clone was observed a handful of times. This chain links TRBV7-3 with TRBJ1-2; 7 nucleotides match TRBD1. From germline, CDR1 is SGHTA and CDR2 FQGTGA. The length of the CDR3 is 12 residues. With 5 bases clipped from V and 7 bases from J, the junction kept 4 bases outside the gene matches. The CDR3 is CASSQTGIGYTF. The CDR3 nucleotides read TGTGCCAGCAGCCAGACAGGGATTGGCTACACCTTC.

The chain uses TRBV6-6 and TRBJ1-3; D may be TRBD1 (6 bases). The ends were cut back, 10 bases at V and 0 bases at J, with 10 bases in the middle. CDR3 length equals 13 residues. In germline, CDR1 is MNHNY, CDR2 SVGAGI (reference sequence). The CDR3 coding sequence is TGTGCCACAGGGGCCAGCTCTGGAAACACCATATATTTT. Translation: CATGASSGNTIYF.

J is TRBJ2-5 and V is TRBV6-6, with 16 bases identical to TRBD2. This CDR3 spans 16 amino acids. The junction had 5 bases not matched to a gene; V was cut back by 5 bases and J by 5 bases. From germline, CDR1 is MNHNY and CDR2 SVGAGI (reference sequence). The CDR3 reads CASSPGTSGGAETQYF. DNA of the CDR3: TGTGCCAGCAGTCCCGGGACTAGCGGGGGGGCGGAGACCCAGTACTTC.

The chain's CDR3 is CTSSQDPLSSYEQYF. The CDR3 DNA reads TGCACCAGCAGCCAAGATCCCCTCTCGTCCTACGAGCAGTACTTC. J is TRBJ2-7 and V is TRBV1; the table's D call of TRBD2 was not tested on the DNA. TRBV1 is a pseudogene locus. The CDR3 sequence is 15 residues long.

This clone has only a few counts. The chain is built from TRBV7-3 and TRBJ2-6, with 7 bases fitting TRBD1. Per germline, CDR1 SGHTA and CDR2 FQGTGA. This CDR3 comprises 15 residues. V was pared by 4 bases and J by 3 bases, with 3 bases of the junction left unmatched. The CDR3 region has the DNA TGTGCCAGCAGCTCCGACAGGGATGGGGCCAACGTCCTGACTTTC. It is translated as CASSSDRDGANVLTF.

This chain links TRBV4-1 with TRBJ1-2; no clear D gene. V was clipped by 0 bases and J by 4 bases, with 12 bases between them. The V gene's germline CDR1 is MGHRA and CDR2 YSYEKL. The CDR3 runs 15 residues. In DNA, the CDR3 is TGCGCCAGCAGCCAAGATTCGCGCGGCGTCTATGGCTACACCTTC. It codes for CASSQDSRGVYGYTF.

This clone was detected a few times. Here the CDR3 DNA reads TGTGCCAGCAGCTTAGATGGACGCGGGGGGGCGGATACGCAGTATTTT. Its translation: CASSLDGRGGADTQYF. The chain links TRBV11-3 to TRBJ2-3, with 9 bases identical to TRBD2. The CDR3 loop spans 16 amino acids. Losses at the gene ends were 0 bases for V and 6 bases for J; bases not matched to a gene: 7. Germline V CDR1 and CDR2: SGHNT, YENEEA.

The chain couples TRBV6-4 to TRBJ2-3, with 14 bases identical to TRBD2. The trim removed 3 bases at V and 6 bases at J, leaving 2 bases unmatched. The CDR3 consists of 15 residues. Germline CDR1 MRHNA, CDR2 SNTAGT. CDR3 coding DNA: TGTGCCAGCAGTGAGACTAGCGGGGGGGTCGATACGCAGTATTTT. This translates into CASSETSGGVDTQYF.

Only a few counts were recorded for this clone. CDR3: CASGSSGTSGETQYF. The DNA for the CDR3 is TGTGCTAGTGGTTCCTCCGGGACTAGCGGCGAGACCCAGTACTTC. The rearrangement uses TRBV12-5 and TRBJ2-5; 11 bases fit TRBD2. CDR1 and CDR2 (germline): LGHNT, FRNRAP. The CDR3 has 15 residues. The V gene end was trimmed by 4 bases and the J gene end by 5 bases; junction bases not matched to a gene: 6.

The chain combines TRBV5-6 with TRBJ2-3; 8 bases line up with TRBD2. The CDR3 is 16 residues long. Trimming removed 0 bases from V and 4 bases from J; junction bases left unmatched: 7. The V gene's germline CDR1 is SGHDT and CDR2 YYEEEE. The CDR3 here is CASSLVWRGDSDTQYF. In DNA form, the CDR3 reads TGTGCCAGCAGCTTGGTTTGGCGGGGGGATTCAGATACGCAGTATTTT.

V and J are TRBV19 and TRBJ1-5, with a tentative D call TRBD1 (5 bases). V was shortened by 2 bases and J by 2 bases, with 13 bases between the two germline ends. This CDR3 is built from 16 residues. The germline V gene has CDR1 LNHDA and CDR2 SQIVND (reference sequence). DNA for the CDR3: TGTGCCAGTAGTATAAGGAAAGGGGAGGGCAATCAGCCCCAGCATTTT. Its translation is CASSIRKGEGNQPQHF.

The V and J genes are TRBV7-8 and TRBJ1-4; D is unresolved. The CDR3 length is 12 residues. The germline CDR1 and CDR2 sequences are SGHVS and FQNEAQ. Trimming stripped 5 bases from V and 8 bases from J, with 9 bases between. CDR3 loop: CASSPQAEKLFF. In nucleotides, the CDR3 is TGTGCCAGCAGCCCTCAAGCGGAAAAACTGTTTTTT.

CDR3 nucleotide sequence: TGTGCCAGCAGCTTGGGAGAGAATCAGCCCCAGCATTTT. Its protein is CASSLGENQPQHF. The V and J genes are TRBV5-8 and TRBJ1-5, with unresolved D. Germline V gene sequence: CDR1 SGHTS, CDR2 YDEGEE. V was shortened by 0 bases and J by 4 bases, with 5 bases between the two germline ends. CDR3 length equals 13 residues.

The CDR3 sequence is CASSQARGQPQHF. The CDR3 nucleotides read TGCGCCAGCAGCCAAGCCAGGGGACAGCCCCAGCATTTT. The chain combines TRBV4-3 with TRBJ1-5, with D maybe TRBD1 (6 bases). This CDR3 comprises 13 residues. V was pared by 1 base and J by 7 bases, with 8 bases between. CDR1 is LGHNA and CDR2 is YSLEER in the germline V gene.

V is TRBV6-5 and J is TRBJ1-2; no definite D call. The CDR3 is 15 residues long. V gave up 3 bases and J gave up 3 bases, with 14 bases separating them. Germline lookup yields CDR1 MNHEY and CDR2 SVGAGI. DNA of the CDR3: TGTGCCAGCAGTTATCGGCGCAACTCCCACTATGGCTACACCTTC. It codes for CASSYRRNSHYGYTF.

V usage is TRBV28 and J usage is TRBJ1-3; TRBD1 aligns across 7 bases. The CDR3 totals 13 residues. The V gene end was trimmed by 3 bases and the J gene end by 11 bases; junction bases not matched to a gene: 7. Germline V CDR1 and CDR2: MDHEN, SYDVKM. The CDR3 DNA reads as TGTGCCAGCAGTTTTTTGCCACAGGGGTCCATATATTTT. Encoded protein: CASSFLPQGSIYF. The variable domain in full, completed from reference TRBV28 and TRBJ1-3, reads DVKVTQSSRYLVKRTGEKVFLECVQDMDHENMFWYRQDPGLGLRLIYFSYDVKMKEKGDIPEGYSVSREKKERFSLILESASTNQTSMYLCASSFLPQGSIYFGEGSWLTVV.

The CDR3 spells CASSEYQGLKGYTF. CDR3 nucleotide sequence: TGTGCCAGCAGTGAATATCAGGGGCTAAAGGGCTACACCTTC. This chain connects TRBV6-1 to TRBJ1-2; TRBD1 is a possible D gene (6 bases). Trimming pared 2 bases from V and 8 bases from J, leaving 15 bases between. The CDR3 extends over 14 amino acids. The germline CDR1 and CDR2 sequences are MNHNS and SASEGT.

The chain couples TRBV27 to TRBJ2-7; 13 nucleotides agree with TRBD2. V shed 4 bases and J 5 bases; nucleotides not matched to a gene: 5. The CDR3 has 15 amino acids. Germline V gene data show CDR1 as MNHEY and CDR2 as SMNVEV (reference sequence). The CDR3 protein is CASSSTSGGAHEQYF. The CDR3 DNA is TGTGCCAGCAGTTCTACTAGCGGGGGGGCCCACGAGCAGTACTTC.

Only one count was recorded for this clone. The chain has TRBV7-6 and TRBJ2-3; D possibly corresponds to TRBD1 (5 bases). Trimming shortened V by 2 bases and J by 8 bases, and 17 bases separated the two germline ends. The CDR3 sequence is 15 residues long. Germline values: CDR1 SGHVS, CDR2 FNYEAQ. The CDR3 DNA sequence: TGTGCCAGCAGCTTATTCCAGGGATCCGTCGGTACGCAGTATTTT. Translated, it gives CASSLFQGSVGTQYF. Using reference TRBV7-6 and TRBJ2-3 for the parts outside the CDR3, the full variable domain is GAGVSQSPRYKVTKRGQDVALRCDPISGHVSLYWYRQALGQGPEFLTYFNYEAQQDKSGLPNDRFSAERPEGSISTLTIQRTEQRDSAMYRCASSLFQGSVGTQYFGPGTRLTVL.